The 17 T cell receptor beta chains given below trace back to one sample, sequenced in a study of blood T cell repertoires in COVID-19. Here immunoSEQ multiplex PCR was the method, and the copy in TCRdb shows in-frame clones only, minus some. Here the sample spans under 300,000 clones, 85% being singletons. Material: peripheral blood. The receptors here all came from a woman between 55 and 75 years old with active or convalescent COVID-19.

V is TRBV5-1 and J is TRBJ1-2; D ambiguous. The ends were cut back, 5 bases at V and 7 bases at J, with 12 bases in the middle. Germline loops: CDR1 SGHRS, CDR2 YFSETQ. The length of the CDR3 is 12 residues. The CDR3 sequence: CASRVTLGGYTF. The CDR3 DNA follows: TGCGCCAGCAGAGTGACTTTAGGTGGCTACACCTTC. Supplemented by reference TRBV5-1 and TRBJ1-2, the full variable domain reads KAGVTQTPRYLIKTRGQQVTLSCSPISGHRSVSWYQQTPGQGLQFLFEYFSETQRNKGNFPGRFSGRQFSNSRSEMNVSTLELGDSALYLCASRVTLGGYTFGSGTRLTVV.

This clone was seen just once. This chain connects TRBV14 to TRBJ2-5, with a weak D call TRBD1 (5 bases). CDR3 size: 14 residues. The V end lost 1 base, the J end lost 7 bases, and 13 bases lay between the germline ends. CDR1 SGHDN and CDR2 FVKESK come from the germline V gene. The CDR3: CASSQVLGVATQYF. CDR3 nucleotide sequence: TGTGCCAGCAGCCAAGTTCTAGGGGTAGCGACCCAGTACTTC.

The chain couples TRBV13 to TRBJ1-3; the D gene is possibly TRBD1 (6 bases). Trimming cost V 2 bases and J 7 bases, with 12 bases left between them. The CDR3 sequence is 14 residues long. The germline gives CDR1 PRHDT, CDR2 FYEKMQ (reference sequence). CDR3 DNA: TGTGCCAGCAGCTTATCGGCTCAGGGGAACACCATATATTTT. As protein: CASSLSAQGNTIYF.

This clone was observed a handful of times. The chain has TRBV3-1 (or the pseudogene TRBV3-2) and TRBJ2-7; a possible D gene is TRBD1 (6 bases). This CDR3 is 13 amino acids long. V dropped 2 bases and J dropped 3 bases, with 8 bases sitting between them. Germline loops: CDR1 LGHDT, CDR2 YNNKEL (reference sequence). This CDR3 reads CASSQRQDYEQYF. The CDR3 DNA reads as TGTGCCAGCAGCCAACGACAGGACTACGAGCAGTACTTC.

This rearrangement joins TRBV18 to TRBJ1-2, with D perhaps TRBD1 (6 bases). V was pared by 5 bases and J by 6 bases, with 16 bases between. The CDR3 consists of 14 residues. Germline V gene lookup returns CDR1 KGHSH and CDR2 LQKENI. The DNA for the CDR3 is TGTGCCAGCTCAACCCGACAGGCCGCAGATGGCTACACCTTC. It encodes CASSTRQAADGYTF.

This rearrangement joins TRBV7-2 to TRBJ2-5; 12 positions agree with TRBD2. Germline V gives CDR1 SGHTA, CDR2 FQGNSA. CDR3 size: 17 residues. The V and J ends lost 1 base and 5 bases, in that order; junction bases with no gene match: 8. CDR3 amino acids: CASSLVASGGAEETQYF. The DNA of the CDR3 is TGTGCCAGCAGCTTAGTGGCTAGCGGGGGGGCCGAGGAGACCCAGTACTTC.

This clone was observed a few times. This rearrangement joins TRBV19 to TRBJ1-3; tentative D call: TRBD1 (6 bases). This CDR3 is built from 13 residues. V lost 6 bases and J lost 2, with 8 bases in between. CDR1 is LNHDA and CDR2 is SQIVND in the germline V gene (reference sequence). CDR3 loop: CASRDSPGNTIYF. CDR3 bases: TGTGCCAGTAGGGACAGCCCTGGAAACACCATATATTTT.

As DNA, the CDR3 is TGTGCCTGGAGTGTACAGGGGTCAAATACGCAGTATTTT. Amino acids: CAWSVQGSNTQYF. V is TRBV30 and J is TRBJ2-3; the match to TRBD1 covers 7 bases. Germline V gene data show CDR1 as GTSNPN and CDR2 as SVGIG (reference sequence). The CDR3 extends over 13 amino acids. V shed 0 bases, J shed 7 bases, and the junction held 4 bases outside the gene matches.

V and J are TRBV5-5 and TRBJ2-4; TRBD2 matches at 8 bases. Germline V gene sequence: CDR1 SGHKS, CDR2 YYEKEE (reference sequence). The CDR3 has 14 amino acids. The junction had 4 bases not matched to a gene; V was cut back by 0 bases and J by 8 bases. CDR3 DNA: TGTGCCAGCAGCTTGGGGCGGGGGGCGGACATTCAGTACTTC. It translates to CASSLGRGADIQYF.

The CDR3 bases are TGTGCCAGCAGTTCGAATAGACAGGGAAGCTCCTATAATTCACCCCTCCACTTT. It encodes CASSSNRQGSSYNSPLHF. J is TRBJ1-6 and V is TRBV28, with 7 bases identical to TRBD1. Germline trimming cut 4 bases from V and 0 bases from J; bases unmatched to any gene: 9. The CDR3 spans 18 residues. Germline V gives CDR1 MDHEN, CDR2 SYDVKM.

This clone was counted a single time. CDR3 loop: CSVEDQPHSGGGYTF. The DNA of the CDR3 is TGCAGCGTTGAAGATCAGCCTCACTCCGGCGGGGGCTACACCTTC. This chain uses TRBV29-1 with TRBJ1-2; D ambiguous. Per germline, CDR1 SQVTM and CDR2 ANQGSEA. The CDR3 has 15 amino acids. The V end was cut by 0 bases, the J end by 8 bases, with 19 bases between.

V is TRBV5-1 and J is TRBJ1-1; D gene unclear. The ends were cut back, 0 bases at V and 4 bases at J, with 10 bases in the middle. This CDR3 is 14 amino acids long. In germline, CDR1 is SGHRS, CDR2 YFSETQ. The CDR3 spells CASSLEWFGTEAFF. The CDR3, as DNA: TGCGCCAGCAGCTTGGAGTGGTTCGGCACTGAAGCTTTCTTT.

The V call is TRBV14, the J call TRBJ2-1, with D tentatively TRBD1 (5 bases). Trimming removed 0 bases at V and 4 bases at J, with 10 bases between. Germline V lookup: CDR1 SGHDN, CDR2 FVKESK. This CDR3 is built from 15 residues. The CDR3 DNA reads TGTGCCAGCAGCCAAGATCAGGGCGAATACAATGAGCAGTTCTTC. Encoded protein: CASSQDQGEYNEQFF.

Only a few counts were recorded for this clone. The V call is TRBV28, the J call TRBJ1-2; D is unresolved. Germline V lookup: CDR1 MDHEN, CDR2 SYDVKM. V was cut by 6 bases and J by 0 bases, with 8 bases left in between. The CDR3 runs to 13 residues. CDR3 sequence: CASSHSTNYGYTF. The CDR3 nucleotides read TGTGCCAGCAGCCATAGCACTAACTATGGCTACACCTTC.

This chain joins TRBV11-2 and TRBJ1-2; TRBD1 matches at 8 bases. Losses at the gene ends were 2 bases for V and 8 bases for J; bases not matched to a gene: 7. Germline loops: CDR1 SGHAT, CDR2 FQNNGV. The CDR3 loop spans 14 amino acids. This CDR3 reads CASSLTGGRGGYTF. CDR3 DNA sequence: TGTGCCAGCAGCTTAACAGGGGGTAGGGGCGGCTACACCTTC.

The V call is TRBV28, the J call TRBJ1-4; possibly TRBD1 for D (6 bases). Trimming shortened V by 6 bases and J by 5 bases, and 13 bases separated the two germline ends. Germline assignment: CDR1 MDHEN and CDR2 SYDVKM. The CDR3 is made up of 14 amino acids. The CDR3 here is CASRTGTRNEKLFF. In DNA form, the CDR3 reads TGTGCCAGCAGAACCGGGACACGGAATGAAAAACTGTTTTTT. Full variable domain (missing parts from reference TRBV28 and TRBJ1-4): DVKVTQSSRYLVKRTGEKVFLECVQDMDHENMFWYRQDPGLGLRLIYFSYDVKMKEKGDIPEGYSVSREKKERFSLILESASTNQTSMYLCASRTGTRNEKLFFGSGTQLSVL.

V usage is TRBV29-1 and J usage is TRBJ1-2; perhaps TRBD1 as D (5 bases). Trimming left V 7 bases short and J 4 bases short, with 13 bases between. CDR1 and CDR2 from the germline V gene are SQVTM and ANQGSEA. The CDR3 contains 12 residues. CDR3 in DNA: TGCAGCGCCGAGGCCCAGGGCTATGGCTACACCTTC. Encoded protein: CSAEAQGYGYTF.